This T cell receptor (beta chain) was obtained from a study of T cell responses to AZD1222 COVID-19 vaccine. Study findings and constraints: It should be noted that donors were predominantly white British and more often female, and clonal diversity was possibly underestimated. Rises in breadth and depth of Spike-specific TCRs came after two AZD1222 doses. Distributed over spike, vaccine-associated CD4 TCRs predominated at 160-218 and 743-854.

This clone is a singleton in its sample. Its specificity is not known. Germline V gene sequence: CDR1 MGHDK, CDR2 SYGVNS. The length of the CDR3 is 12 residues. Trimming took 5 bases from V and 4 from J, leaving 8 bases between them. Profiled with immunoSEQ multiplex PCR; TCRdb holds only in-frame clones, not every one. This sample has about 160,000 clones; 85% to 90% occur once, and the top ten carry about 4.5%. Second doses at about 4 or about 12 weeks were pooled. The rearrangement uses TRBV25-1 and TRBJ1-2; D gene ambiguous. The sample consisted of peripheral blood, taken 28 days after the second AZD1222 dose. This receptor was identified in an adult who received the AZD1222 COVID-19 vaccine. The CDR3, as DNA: TGTGCCAGCAGTAAAAGCAGCTATGGCTACACCTTC. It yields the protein CASSKSSYGYTF.